Sequencing of this T cell receptor (beta chain) was carried out in a study of post-analysis software for immune sequencing data. In the study overall: Recorded disease courses covered relapsing-remitting, secondary progressive and progressive-relapsing multiple sclerosis. Some patients had no subtype annotation.

V lost 2 bases and J 2 bases, leaving 19 bases between the germline ends. Looked up from germline, CDR1 is MNHNY and CDR2 is SVGAGI (reference sequence). This CDR3 is built from 17 residues. TCR beta libraries were prepared from cDNA with unique molecular identifiers. Roughly 0.5 million cDNA molecules were obtained from about 0.98 to 11 million T cells. TCRdb re-analysed the PCR reads in MiXCR, keeping a single row per CDR3 protein. The sample has 750,000 to 950,000 distinct CDR3 sequences; 53% are singletons. Overall study results and limits: Controls' normalized Chao1 diversity significantly exceeded that of multiple sclerosis patients. With TRBV5-6, TRBV5-1 and TRBV20-1 included, about five TRBV segments were more frequent in patients than in controls.

Note on this clonotype: Its antigen is not known.

The chain recombines TRBV6-6 with TRBJ2-7, with D perhaps matching TRBD2 (5 bases). The TCR originated in a girl under 18 with multiple sclerosis. The sequenced sample was blood. The CDR3 spells CASSYAKGRGQAYEQYF. In nucleotides, the CDR3 is TGTGCCAGCAGTTACGCGAAAGGCCGAGGGCAAGCCTACGAGCAGTACTTC.